This T cell receptor beta chain comes out of a study of T cell changes during pregnancy in multiple sclerosis. TCRdb's copy holds only in-frame clones and misses some; the assay was immunoSEQ multiplex PCR. The data hold about 110,000 clones, with about 90% observed a single time. Per the germline V gene, CDR1 is MNHEY and CDR2 is SVGAGI. The trim removed 5 bases at V and 1 base at J, leaving 3 bases unmatched. This CDR3 is 14 amino acids long. The chain employs TRBV6-5 and TRBJ1-1; 8 nucleotides agree with TRBD1. This receptor was taken from a female donor with multiple sclerosis, enrolled in a pregnancy study. The sequenced sample was peripheral blood, obtained after pregnancy. The CDR3 sequence: CASSTGTGNTEAFF. The CDR3 coding sequence is TGTGCCAGCAGTACTGGGACAGGGAACACTGAAGCTTTCTTT.